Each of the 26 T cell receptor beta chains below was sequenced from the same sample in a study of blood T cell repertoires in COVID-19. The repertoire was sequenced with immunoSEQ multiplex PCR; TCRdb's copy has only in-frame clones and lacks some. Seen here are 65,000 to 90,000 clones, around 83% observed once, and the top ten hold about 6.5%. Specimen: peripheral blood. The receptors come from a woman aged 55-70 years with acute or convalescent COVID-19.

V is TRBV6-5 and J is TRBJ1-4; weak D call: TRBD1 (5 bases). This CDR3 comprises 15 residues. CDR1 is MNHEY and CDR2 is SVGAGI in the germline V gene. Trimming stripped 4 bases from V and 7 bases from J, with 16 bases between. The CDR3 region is CASSFRQWGGEKLFF. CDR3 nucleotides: TGTGCCAGCAGTTTCCGACAGTGGGGGGGTGAAAAACTGTTTTTT.

The CDR3 loop is CASSVGSGAYNEQFF. For the CDR3, the DNA is TGTGCCAGCTCCGTGGGTAGCGGGGCCTACAATGAGCAGTTCTTC. The chain combines TRBV18 with TRBJ2-1; 8 nucleotides line up with TRBD2. The germline gives CDR1 KGHSH, CDR2 LQKENI. CDR3 size: 15 residues. Germline trimming cut 6 bases from V and 2 bases from J; bases unmatched to any gene: 6. Based on the CDR3 plus reference TRBV18 and TRBJ2-1, the full variable domain is NAGVMQNPRHLVRRRGQEARLRCSPMKGHSHVYWYRQLPEEGLKFMVYLQKENIIDESGMPKERFSAEFPKEGPSILRIQQVVRGDSAAYFCASSVGSGAYNEQFFGPGTRLTVL.

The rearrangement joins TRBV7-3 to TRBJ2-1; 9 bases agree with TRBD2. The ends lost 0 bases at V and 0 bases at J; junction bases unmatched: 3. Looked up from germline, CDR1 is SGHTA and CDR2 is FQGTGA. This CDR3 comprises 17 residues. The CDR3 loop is CASSLTARGGSYNEQFF. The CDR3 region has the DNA TGTGCCAGCAGCTTAACCGCGCGGGGGGGCTCCTACAATGAGCAGTTCTTC.

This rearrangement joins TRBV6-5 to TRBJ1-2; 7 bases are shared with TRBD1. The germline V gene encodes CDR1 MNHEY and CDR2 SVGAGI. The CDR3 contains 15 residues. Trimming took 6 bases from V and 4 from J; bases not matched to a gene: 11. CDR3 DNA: TGTGCCAGCAGACTCGGACAGGAGGGGGTCTATGGCTACACCTTC. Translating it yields CASRLGQEGVYGYTF.

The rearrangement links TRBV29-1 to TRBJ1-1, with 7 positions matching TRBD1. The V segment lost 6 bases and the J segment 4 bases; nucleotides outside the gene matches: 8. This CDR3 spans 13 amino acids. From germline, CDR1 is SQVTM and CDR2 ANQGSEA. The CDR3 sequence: CSVDRSGATEAFF. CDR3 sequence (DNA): TGCAGCGTGGACAGGTCTGGGGCCACTGAAGCTTTCTTT.

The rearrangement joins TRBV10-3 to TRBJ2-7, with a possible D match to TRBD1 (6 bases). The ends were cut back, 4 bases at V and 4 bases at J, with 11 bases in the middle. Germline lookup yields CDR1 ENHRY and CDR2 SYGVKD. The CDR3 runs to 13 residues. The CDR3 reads CAISGQESYEQYF. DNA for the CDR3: TGTGCCATCAGTGGACAGGAATCGTACGAGCAGTACTTC.

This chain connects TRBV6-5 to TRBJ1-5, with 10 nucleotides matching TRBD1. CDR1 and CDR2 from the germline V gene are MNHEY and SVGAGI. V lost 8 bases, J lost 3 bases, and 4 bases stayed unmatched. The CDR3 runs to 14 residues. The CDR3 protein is CASWGTGVNQPQHF. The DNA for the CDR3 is TGTGCCAGCTGGGGGACAGGGGTCAATCAGCCCCAGCATTTT.

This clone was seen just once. The CDR3 DNA follows: TGCGCCAGCAGCTTGGAGGGCAGGGCGGCAGATACGCAGTATTTT. Its protein product is CASSLEGRAADTQYF. The gene calls are TRBV5-1 and TRBJ2-3, with D perhaps matching TRBD1 (5 bases). CDR3 length equals 15 residues. Germline V gives CDR1 SGHRS, CDR2 YFSETQ. Trimming stripped 0 bases from V and 4 bases from J, with 12 bases between.

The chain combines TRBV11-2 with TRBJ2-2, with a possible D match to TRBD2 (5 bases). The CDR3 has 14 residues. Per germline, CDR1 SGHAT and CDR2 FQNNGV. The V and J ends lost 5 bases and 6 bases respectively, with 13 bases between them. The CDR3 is CASSILDFSGELFF. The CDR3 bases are TGTGCCAGCAGCATCCTGGACTTCTCCGGGGAGCTGTTTTTT.

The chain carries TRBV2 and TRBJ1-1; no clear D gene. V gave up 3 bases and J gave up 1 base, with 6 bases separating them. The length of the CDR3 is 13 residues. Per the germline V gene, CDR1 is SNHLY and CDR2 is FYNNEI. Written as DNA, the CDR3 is TGTGCCAGCAGTGATCAGTGGAACACTGAAGCTTTCTTT. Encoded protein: CASSDQWNTEAFF.

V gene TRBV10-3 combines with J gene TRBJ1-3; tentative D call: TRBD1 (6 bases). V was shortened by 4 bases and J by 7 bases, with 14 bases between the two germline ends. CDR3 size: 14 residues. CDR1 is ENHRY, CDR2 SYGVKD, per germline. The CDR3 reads CAISVLGGANTIYF. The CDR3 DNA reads TGTGCCATCAGTGTCCTAGGGGGGGCCAACACCATATATTTT.

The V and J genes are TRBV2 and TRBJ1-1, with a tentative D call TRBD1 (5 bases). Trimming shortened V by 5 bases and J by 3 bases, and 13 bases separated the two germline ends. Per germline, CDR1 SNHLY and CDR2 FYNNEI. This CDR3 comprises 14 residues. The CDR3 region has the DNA TGTGCCAGCAGTATTACAGGTGAACACACTGAAGCTTTCTTT. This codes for CASSITGEHTEAFF.

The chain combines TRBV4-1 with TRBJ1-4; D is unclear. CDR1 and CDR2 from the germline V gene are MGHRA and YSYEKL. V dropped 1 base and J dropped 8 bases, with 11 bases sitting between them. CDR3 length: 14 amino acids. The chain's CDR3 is CASSQGGPGEKLFF. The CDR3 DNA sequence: TGCGCCAGCAGCCAAGGAGGGCCGGGAGAAAAACTGTTTTTT.

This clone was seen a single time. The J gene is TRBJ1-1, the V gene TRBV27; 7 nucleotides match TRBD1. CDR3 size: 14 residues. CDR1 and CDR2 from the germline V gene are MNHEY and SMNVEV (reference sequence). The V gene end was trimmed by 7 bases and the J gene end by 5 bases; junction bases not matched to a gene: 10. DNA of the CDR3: TGTGCCAGCATCCCACAGACAGGGTGGACTGAAGCTTTCTTT. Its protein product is CASIPQTGWTEAFF.

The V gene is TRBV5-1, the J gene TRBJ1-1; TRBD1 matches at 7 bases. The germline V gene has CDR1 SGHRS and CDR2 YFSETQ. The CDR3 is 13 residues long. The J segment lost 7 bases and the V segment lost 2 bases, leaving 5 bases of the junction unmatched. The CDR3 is CASSFTGEGEAFF. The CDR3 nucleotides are TGCGCCAGCAGCTTTACAGGGGAAGGTGAAGCTTTCTTT.

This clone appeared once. CDR3 protein: CASSLWGGEQYF. CDR3 nucleotide sequence: TGTGCCAGCAGCCTCTGGGGAGGTGAGCAGTACTTC. This sequence joins TRBV3-1 (or the pseudogene TRBV3-2) and TRBJ2-7; TRBD2 might be the D (6 bases). The CDR3 covers 12 residues. CDR1 and CDR2 (germline): LGHDT, YNNKEL (reference sequence). Trimming pared 4 bases from V and 7 bases from J, leaving 11 bases between.

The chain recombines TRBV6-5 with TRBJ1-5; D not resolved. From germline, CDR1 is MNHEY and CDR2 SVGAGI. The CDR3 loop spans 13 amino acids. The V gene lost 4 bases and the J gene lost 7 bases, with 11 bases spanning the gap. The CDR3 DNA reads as TGTGCCAGCAGTTCCCACATCCGACAGCCCCAGCATTTT. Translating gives CASSSHIRQPQHF.

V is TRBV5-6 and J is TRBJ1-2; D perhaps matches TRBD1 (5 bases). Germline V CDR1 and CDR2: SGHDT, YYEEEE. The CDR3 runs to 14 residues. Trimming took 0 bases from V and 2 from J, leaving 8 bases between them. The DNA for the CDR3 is TGTGCCAGCAGCTTGGGGGGCAGAAACTATGGCTACACCTTC. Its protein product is CASSLGGRNYGYTF.

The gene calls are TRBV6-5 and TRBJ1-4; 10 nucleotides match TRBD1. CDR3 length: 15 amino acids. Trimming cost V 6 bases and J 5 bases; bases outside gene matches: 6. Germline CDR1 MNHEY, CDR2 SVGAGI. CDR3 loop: CASRHRTGGNEKLFF. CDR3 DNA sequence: TGTGCCAGCAGACATCGGACAGGGGGGAATGAAAAACTGTTTTTT.

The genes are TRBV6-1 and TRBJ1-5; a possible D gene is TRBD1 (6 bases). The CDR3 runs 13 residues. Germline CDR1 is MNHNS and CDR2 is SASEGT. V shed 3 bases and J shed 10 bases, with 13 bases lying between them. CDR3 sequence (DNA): TGTGCCAGCAGTGATTTGGGGGGGCTCCCCCAGCATTTT. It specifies CASSDLGGLPQHF.

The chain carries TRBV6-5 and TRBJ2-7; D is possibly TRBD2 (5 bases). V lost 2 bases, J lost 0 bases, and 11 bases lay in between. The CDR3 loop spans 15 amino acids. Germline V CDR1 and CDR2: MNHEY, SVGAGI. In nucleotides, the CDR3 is TGTGCCAGCAGTTACGACGGGAAAGGCTCCTACGAGCAGTACTTC. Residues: CASSYDGKGSYEQYF.

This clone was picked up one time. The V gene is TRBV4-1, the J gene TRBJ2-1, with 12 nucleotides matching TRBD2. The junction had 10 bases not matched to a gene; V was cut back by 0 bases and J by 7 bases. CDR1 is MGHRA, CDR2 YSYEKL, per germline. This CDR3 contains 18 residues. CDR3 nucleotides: TGCGCCAGCAGCCAAGATTGGCTAGCGGGGGGGCTCGCGAATGAGCAGTTCTTC. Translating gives CASSQDWLAGGLANEQFF.

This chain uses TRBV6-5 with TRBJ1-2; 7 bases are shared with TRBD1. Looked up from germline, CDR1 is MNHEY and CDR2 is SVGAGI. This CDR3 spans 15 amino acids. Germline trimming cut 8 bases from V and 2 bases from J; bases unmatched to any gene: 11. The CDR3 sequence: CASRKPAGGNYGYTF. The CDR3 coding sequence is TGTGCCAGCCGTAAACCCGCAGGGGGAAACTATGGCTACACCTTC.

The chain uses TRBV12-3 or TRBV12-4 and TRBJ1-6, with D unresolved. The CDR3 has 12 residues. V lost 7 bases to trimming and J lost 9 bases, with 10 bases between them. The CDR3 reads CASNVVSSPLHF. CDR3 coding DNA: TGTGCCAGCAATGTAGTGTCTTCACCCCTCCACTTT.

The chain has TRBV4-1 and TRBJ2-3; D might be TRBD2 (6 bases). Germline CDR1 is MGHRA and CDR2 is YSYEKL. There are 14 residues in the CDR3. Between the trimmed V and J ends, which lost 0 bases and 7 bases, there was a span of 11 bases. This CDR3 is CASSQDSGGYTQYF. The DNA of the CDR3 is TGCGCCAGCAGCCAAGATTCCGGGGGATATACGCAGTATTTT.

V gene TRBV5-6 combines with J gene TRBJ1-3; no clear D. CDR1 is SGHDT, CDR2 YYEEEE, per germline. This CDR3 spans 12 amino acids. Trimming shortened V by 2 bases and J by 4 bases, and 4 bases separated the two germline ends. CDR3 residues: CASSFFGNTIYF. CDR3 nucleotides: TGTGCCAGCAGCTTCTTCGGAAACACCATATATTTT.